This T cell receptor beta chain was obtained from a study of T-cell reconstitution after alpha-beta-depleted transplantation in children. Regarding the study as a whole: After transplant, at about two months, alpha-beta T cells were reportedly derived from several hundred expanded graft clones. For some patients, TCRbeta diversity was high at day 60 because of recipient T cells and thymic progenitors that survived.

Preparing the TCRbeta library involved the use of unique molecular identifiers. TCRdb redid the calling of the PCR reads with MiXCR, one entry per CDR3 protein. The sample lists 450,000 to 600,000 distinct CDR3 sequences, over 10% occurring once. Only one count was recorded for this clonotype. Antigen unknown. Trimming took 2 bases from V and 2 from J, leaving 6 bases between them. The germline gives CDR1 DFQATT, CDR2 SNEGSKA (reference sequence). The CDR3 runs 12 residues. The starting material was PBMCs, mostly from graft donor cells, obtained 360 days after TCRalphabeta/CD19-depleted stem cell transplant. The TCR comes from a male patient under 18 who had a stem cell transplant for acute myeloid leukemia, so the T cells may come from the graft donor. This chain uses TRBV20-1 with TRBJ2-5; D is ambiguous. CDR3 DNA sequence: TGCAGTGCTAGAACCATACAAGAGACCCAGTACTTC. Translated, it gives CSARTIQETQYF.